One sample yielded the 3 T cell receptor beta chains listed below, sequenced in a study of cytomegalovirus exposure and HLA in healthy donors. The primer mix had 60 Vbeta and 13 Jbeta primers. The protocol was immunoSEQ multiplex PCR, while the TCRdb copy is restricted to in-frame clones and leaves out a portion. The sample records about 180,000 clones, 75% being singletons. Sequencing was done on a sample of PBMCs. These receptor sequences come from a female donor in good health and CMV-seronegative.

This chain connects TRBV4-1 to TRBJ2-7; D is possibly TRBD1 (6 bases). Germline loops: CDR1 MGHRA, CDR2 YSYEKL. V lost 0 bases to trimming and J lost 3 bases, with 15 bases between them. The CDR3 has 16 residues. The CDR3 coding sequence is TGCGCCAGCAGCCAAGAATTTCGGACAGCTCTCTACGAGCAGTACTTC. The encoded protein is CASSQEFRTALYEQYF.

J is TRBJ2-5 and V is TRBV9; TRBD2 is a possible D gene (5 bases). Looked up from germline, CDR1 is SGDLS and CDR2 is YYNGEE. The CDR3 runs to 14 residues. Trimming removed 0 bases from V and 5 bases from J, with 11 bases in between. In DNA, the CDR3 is TGTGCCAGCAGCGTAGTCGCGGGCTCGGAGACCCAGTACTTC. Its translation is CASSVVAGSETQYF.

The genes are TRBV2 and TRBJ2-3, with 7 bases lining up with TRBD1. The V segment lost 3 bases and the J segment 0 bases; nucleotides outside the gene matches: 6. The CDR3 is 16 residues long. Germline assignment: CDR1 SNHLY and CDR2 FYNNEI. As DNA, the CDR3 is TGTGCCAGCAGTGATCCGGGACAGCCAAGCACAGATACGCAGTATTTT. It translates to CASSDPGQPSTDTQYF.